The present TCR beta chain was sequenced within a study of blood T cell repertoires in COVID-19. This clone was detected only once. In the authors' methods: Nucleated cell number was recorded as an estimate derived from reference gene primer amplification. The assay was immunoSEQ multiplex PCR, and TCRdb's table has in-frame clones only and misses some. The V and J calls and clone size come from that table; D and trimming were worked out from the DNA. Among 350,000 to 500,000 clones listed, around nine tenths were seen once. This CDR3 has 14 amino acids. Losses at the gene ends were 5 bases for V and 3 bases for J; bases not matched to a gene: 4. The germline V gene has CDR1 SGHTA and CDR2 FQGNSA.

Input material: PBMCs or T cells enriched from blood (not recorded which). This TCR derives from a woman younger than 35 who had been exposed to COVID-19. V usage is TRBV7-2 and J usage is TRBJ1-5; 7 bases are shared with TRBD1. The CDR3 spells CASSMGQLNQPQHF. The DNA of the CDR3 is TGTGCCAGCAGCATGGGACAGCTCAATCAGCCCCAGCATTTT.